The clone carrying this T cell receptor beta chain was picked up one time. Its antigen is still unknown. This sample stems from a study of radiotherapy plus CTLA-4 blockade in lung cancer. Study at large: Objective response was observed in 18% of patients, and disease control in roughly 33%. Findings and limits, study-wide: Expansion of tumor-derived TCR clones was observed in blood after radiotherapy plus ipilimumab. Reported findings show early blood T cell clone dynamics, with interferon-beta, best predicted response.

Patients in the study, people with chemo-refractory metastatic non-small-cell lung cancer, received focal radiation plus ipilimumab CTLA-4 blockade. Sequenced by immunoSEQ multiplex PCR; TCRdb stores in-frame clones only, minus some. The data contain 65,000 to 85,000 clones, just under 75% of them singletons. This clonotype was obtained from a human donor with non-small cell lung cancer whose response to radiotherapy plus ipilimumab could not be evaluated. The sample here was peripheral blood, taken from a patient treated with radiotherapy plus ipilimumab.

The CDR3 protein is CAGIHPQGGTGELFF. The CDR3 region has the DNA TGTGCCGGCATCCATCCTCAGGGAGGAACCGGGGAGCTGTTTTTT. This sequence joins TRBV27 and TRBJ2-2; tentative D call: TRBD2 (6 bases). Germline V gene data show CDR1 as MNHEY and CDR2 as SMNVEV (reference sequence). The CDR3 has 15 residues. V dropped 11 bases and J dropped 5 bases, with 21 bases sitting between them.